This T cell receptor (beta chain) is from a study of blood T cell repertoires in COVID-19. The wider study: Samples representing acute and convalescent COVID-19 were sourced from the United States, Italy and Spain. In each case, the material was cDNA or gDNA derived from T cells, B-cell-depleted T cells, or PBMCs.

CDR1 SGHRS and CDR2 YFSETQ come from the germline V gene. The CDR3 is 14 amino acids. V shed 4 bases and J 3 bases; nucleotides not matched to a gene: 1. In the original workflow: Amplification from reference gene primers served as the basis for estimated nucleated cell counts. Data came from immunoSEQ multiplex PCR; TCRdb stores just in-frame clones and leaves some out. D and trimming were read from the DNA, whereas the V and J calls and clone size are those reported in that table. The sample includes more than 45,000 clones, approximately 90% seen only once; the top ten take about 1.4%. This rearrangement joins TRBV5-1 to TRBJ1-4; 9 bases map to TRBD1. The receptor comes from a man aged 55 to 70 with acute or convalescent COVID-19. The material sequenced was peripheral blood. The CDR3 sequence: CASSRQGANEKLFF. In nucleotides, the CDR3 is TGCGCCAGCAGCCGACAGGGGGCTAATGAAAAACTGTTTTTT.